Listed below are T cell receptor beta chains from one sample, sequenced in a study of beta chain features in type 1 diabetes. Sequencing was performed with immunoSEQ multiplex PCR; in TCRdb, only in-frame clones are kept and a portion is missing. Of some 280,000 clones listed, 14% were seen once; the top ten hold less than 0.02%. The source material was naive CD4+ T cells from blood. The receptors shown here come from a man aged 25 to 40 with type 1 diabetes. Both conserved end residues are part of each CDR3. The D gene is left open where the match is weak. A clone size is listed for some rows: how often the clone was seen (once, few, many), or a class if it is expanded.

j_gene	v_gene	abundance	d_gene	CDR3aa	CDR3nt
TRBJ1-2	TRBV4-2	.	TRBD1	CASSASGGGYGYTF	TGTGCCAGCAGCGCGTCAGGGGGCGGCTATGGCTACACCTTC
TRBJ2-3	TRBV2	few	TRBD2	CASSSSGRAHTQYF	TGTGCCAGCAGTTCTAGCGGGAGGGCCCATACGCAGTATTTT
TRBJ1-1	TRBV7-3	.	.	CASSLGAENTEAFF	TGTGCCAGCAGCTTAGGTGCAGAGAACACTGAAGCTTTCTTT
TRBJ2-6	TRBV28	.	.	CASSSGLGFSGANVLTF	TGTGCCAGCAGTTCCGGACTTGGCTTCTCTGGGGCCAACGTCCTGACTTTC
TRBJ2-1	TRBV30	.	.	CAWSVRRTTSNEQFF	TGTGCCTGGAGTGTAAGGAGGACTACCTCGAATGAGCAGTTCTTC
TRBJ2-5	TRBV18	.	TRBD2	CASSPKVAGVQETQYF	TGTGCCAGCTCACCAAAGGTAGCGGGAGTTCAAGAGACCCAGTACTTC
TRBJ2-7	TRBV2	.	.	CASSARMAYEQYF	TGTGCCAGCAGTGCTAGGATGGCCTACGAGCAGTACTTC
TRBJ2-1	TRBV5-1	.	.	CASSDSTSYNEQFF	TGCGCCAGCAGCGATAGTACCTCCTACAATGAGCAGTTCTTC
TRBJ2-7	TRBV7-2	few	.	CASSSRQPSDEQYF	TGTGCCAGCAGCTCCCGACAGCCTTCGGACGAGCAGTACTTC
TRBJ2-5	TRBV13	.	TRBD2	CASSFGGRALETQYF	TGTGCCAGCAGCTTTGGCGGGAGGGCCTTGGAGACCCAGTACTTC
TRBJ2-1	TRBV7-9	few	TRBD2	CASSNPPGTSVNEQFF	TGTGCCAGCAGCAACCCCCCGGGGACTAGCGTCAATGAGCAGTTCTTC
TRBJ2-7	TRBV28	.	.	CASSSDREQYF	TGTGCCAGCAGCAGCGACAGGGAGCAGTACTTC
TRBJ2-7	TRBV15	.	.	CATSRGYEQYF	TGTGCCACCAGCAGAGGTTACGAGCAGTACTTC
TRBJ2-7	TRBV25-1	.	TRBD2	CASSLAGSSYEQYF	TGTGCCAGCAGTCTAGCGGGTAGCTCCTACGAGCAGTACTTC
TRBJ1-1	TRBV7-2	.	.	CASSSSGPNTEAFF	TGTGCCAGCAGCTCCTCAGGGCCCAACACTGAAGCTTTCTTT